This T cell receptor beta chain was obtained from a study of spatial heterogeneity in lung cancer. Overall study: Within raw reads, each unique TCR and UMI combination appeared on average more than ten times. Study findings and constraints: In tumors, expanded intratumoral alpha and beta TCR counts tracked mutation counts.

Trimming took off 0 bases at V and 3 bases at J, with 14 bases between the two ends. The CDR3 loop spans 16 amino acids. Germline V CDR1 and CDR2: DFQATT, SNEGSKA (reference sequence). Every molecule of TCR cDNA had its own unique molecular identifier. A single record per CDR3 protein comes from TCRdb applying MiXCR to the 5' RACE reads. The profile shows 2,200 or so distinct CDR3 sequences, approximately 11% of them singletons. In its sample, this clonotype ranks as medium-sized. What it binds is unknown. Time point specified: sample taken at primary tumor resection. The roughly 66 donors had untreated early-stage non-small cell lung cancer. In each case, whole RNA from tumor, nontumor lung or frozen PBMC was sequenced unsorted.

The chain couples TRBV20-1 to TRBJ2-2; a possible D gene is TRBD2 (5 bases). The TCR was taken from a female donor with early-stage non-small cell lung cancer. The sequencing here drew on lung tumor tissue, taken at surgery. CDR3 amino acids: CSARDPKDGDTGELFF. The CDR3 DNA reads TGCAGTGCTAGAGACCCAAAGGACGGGGACACCGGGGAGCTGTTTTTT.